Following are 19 T cell receptor beta chains from one sample sequenced in a study of CD8+ T cells in alopecia areata. Treatment reported: oral pan-JAK inhibitor, 5-10 mg twice daily. Sequencing templates came from extracted RNA that was reverse transcribed into cDNA. Profiling relied on immunoSEQ multiplex PCR, and the TCRdb table lists in-frame clones only, not all of them. The sample includes about 200,000 clones, 55% to 70% of them seen just once. Sequenced here: CD4+ T cells sorted from blood, sampled at week 24, from a patient treated with tofacitinib. The receptors were gathered from a human donor with alopecia areata.

CDR3 nucleotides: TGTGCCAGCAGCGTAGCCCCAGCGGGAGATCAGACCCAGTACTTC. It specifies CASSVAPAGDQTQYF. The rearrangement uses TRBV9 and TRBJ2-5; TRBD2 aligns across 8 bases. This CDR3 spans 15 amino acids. In germline, CDR1 is SGDLS, CDR2 YYNGEE. The J segment lost 6 bases and the V segment lost 0 bases, leaving 7 bases of the junction unmatched.

The chain couples TRBV15 to TRBJ2-2; D ambiguous. Deletions cut 6 bases from V and 3 bases from J, with 8 bases between. The length of the CDR3 is 13 residues. CDR1 and CDR2 (germline): LNHNV, YYDKDF (reference sequence). CDR3 DNA sequence: TGTGCCACCAGGATCCTGTACACCGGGGAGCTGTTTTTT. It encodes CATRILYTGELFF.

This chain uses TRBV6-5 with TRBJ2-7; D uncertain. The CDR3 spans 14 residues. Looked up from germline, CDR1 is MNHEY and CDR2 is SVGAGI. Between the trimmed V and J ends, which lost 2 bases and 2 bases, there was a span of 10 bases. CDR3 region: CASSYEQSTYEQYF. CDR3 nucleotides: TGTGCCAGCAGTTACGAACAGTCCACCTACGAGCAGTACTTC.

The chain has TRBV14 and TRBJ2-1; D might be TRBD1 or TRBD2, each matching 6 bases. CDR3 length: 17 residues. Germline V gene data show CDR1 as SGHDN and CDR2 as FVKESK. V was trimmed by 2 bases and J by 0 bases, leaving 14 bases between them. CDR3 bases: TGTGCCAGCAGCCAACTTGGGGGGCCCTCCTCCTACAATGAGCAGTTCTTC. Amino acids: CASSQLGGPSSYNEQFF.

The CDR3 loop reads CASSLVGSIYSTDTQYF. As DNA, the CDR3 is TGTGCCAGCAGCTTAGTTGGCTCCATCTATAGCACAGATACGCAGTATTTT. The chain employs TRBV7-2 and TRBJ2-3; D not certain. CDR1 is SGHTA and CDR2 is FQGNSA in the germline V gene. The CDR3 has 17 amino acids. With 1 base removed from V and 0 bases from J, the gap between germline ends came to 14 bases.

The genes are TRBV18 and TRBJ2-7; no firm D call. Trimming removed 3 bases at V and 2 bases at J, with 14 bases between. This CDR3 spans 15 amino acids. In germline, CDR1 is KGHSH, CDR2 LQKENI. In nucleotides, the CDR3 is TGTGCCAGCTCACCCTTCGCTGCTGATACCTACGAGCAGTACTTC. Protein: CASSPFAADTYEQYF.

The V call is TRBV18, the J call TRBJ1-1; weak D call: TRBD1 (5 bases). The ends were cut back, 6 bases at V and 0 bases at J, with 23 bases in the middle. Germline V lookup: CDR1 KGHSH, CDR2 LQKENI. This CDR3 contains 18 residues. In DNA form, the CDR3 reads TGTGCCAGCTCCGAACTCCCTTCGAGCGGGGGGATGAACACTGAAGCTTTCTTT. Translation: CASSELPSSGGMNTEAFF.

The V and J genes are TRBV6-1 and TRBJ1-2; perhaps TRBD1 as D (5 bases). CDR1 and CDR2 from the germline V gene are MNHNS and SASEGT. There are 14 residues in the CDR3. Trimming left V 4 bases short and J 5 bases short, with 14 bases between. The CDR3 DNA reads as TGTGCCAGCAGTGCTAAGGGGACGGGATATGGCTACACCTTC. Its translation: CASSAKGTGYGYTF.

Only a few counts were recorded for this clone. V gene TRBV19 combines with J gene TRBJ2-2; 8 positions match TRBD1. The CDR3 loop spans 14 amino acids. Germline CDR1 LNHDA, CDR2 SQIVND (reference sequence). V lost 7 bases and J lost 4; bases outside the gene matches: 5. The CDR3 loop is CASTRTGGTGELFF. The CDR3 DNA reads as TGTGCCAGTACAAGAACAGGGGGCACCGGGGAGCTGTTTTTT.

The sample holds a few counts of this clone. V gene TRBV30 combines with J gene TRBJ1-1; no firm D call. The CDR3 covers 13 residues. V was shortened by 2 bases and J by 3 bases, with 10 bases between the two germline ends. In germline, CDR1 is GTSNPN, CDR2 SVGIG (reference sequence). CDR3 sequence reads: CAWSPSTDTEAFF. In nucleotides, the CDR3 is TGTGCCTGGAGTCCGTCCACTGACACTGAAGCTTTCTTT.

A single count supports this clone. A much larger clone lies a single base off, so this may be a read error. The rearrangement uses TRBV6-5 and TRBJ2-2; D unresolved. Trimming took 4 bases from V and 0 from J, leaving 3 bases between them. CDR3 length: 13 amino acids. The V gene's germline CDR1 is MNHEY and CDR2 SVGAGI. CDR3 DNA: TGTGCCAGCAGTTTAGCGAACACCGGGGAGCTGTTTTTT. This translates into CASSLANTGELFF.

The chain recombines TRBV25-1 with TRBJ1-4; D gene ambiguous. The V gene lost 7 bases and the J gene lost 3 bases, with 15 bases spanning the gap. CDR3 length: 15 amino acids. Germline V gives CDR1 MGHDK, CDR2 SYGVNS. The CDR3 coding sequence is TGTGCCAGCAACTCAGCGGACGGCGCTAATGAAAAACTGTTTTTT. Protein product: CASNSADGANEKLFF. Variable domain in full (rest from reference TRBV25-1 and TRBJ1-4): EADIYQTPRYLVIGTGKKITLECSQTMGHDKMYWYQQDPGMELHLIHYSYGVNSTEKGDLSSESTVSRIRTEHFPLTLESARPSHTSQYLCASNSADGANEKLFFGSGTQLSVL.

V is TRBV7-2 and J is TRBJ2-5, with TRBD2 as a possible D gene (5 bases). The CDR3 totals 14 residues. Between the trimmed V and J ends, which lost 1 base and 5 bases, there was a span of 11 bases. The germline CDR1 and CDR2 sequences are SGHTA and FQGNSA. CDR3: CASSLGGLGETQYF. The CDR3 nucleotides read TGTGCCAGCAGCTTAGGTGGACTTGGGGAGACCCAGTACTTC.

The V call is TRBV28, the J call TRBJ1-5; D is perhaps TRBD1 (5 bases). This CDR3 spans 13 amino acids. CDR1 and CDR2 from the germline V gene are MDHEN and SYDVKM. Trimming stripped 11 bases from V and 0 bases from J, with 11 bases between. For the CDR3, the DNA is TGTGCCGGTGGGGCTAATAGCAATCAGCCCCAGCATTTT. It yields the protein CAGGANSNQPQHF. The variable domain in full, completed from reference TRBV28 and TRBJ1-5, reads DVKVTQSSRYLVKRTGEKVFLECVQDMDHENMFWYRQDPGLGLRLIYFSYDVKMKEKGDIPEGYSVSREKKERFSLILESASTNQTSMYLCAGGANSNQPQHFGDGTRLSIL.

This sequence joins TRBV7-9 and TRBJ1-5; D unresolved. The CDR3 is 13 amino acids. The V end was cut by 3 bases, the J end by 4 bases, with 7 bases between. Germline V CDR1 and CDR2: SEHNR, FQNEAQ (reference sequence). The CDR3: CASSFHNNQPQHF. In nucleotides, the CDR3 is TGTGCCAGCAGCTTCCACAATAATCAGCCCCAGCATTTT.

This clone has just a few counts. The rearrangement links TRBV4-3 to TRBJ1-2; 8 bases match TRBD1. This CDR3 comprises 13 residues. CDR1 and CDR2 from the germline V gene are LGHNA and YSLEER. V was pared by 4 bases and J by 4 bases, with 2 bases of the junction left unmatched. This chain's CDR3 is CASSPGGGYGYTF. In nucleotides, the CDR3 is TGCGCCAGCAGCCCAGGGGGCGGCTATGGCTACACCTTC.

This clone was found a few times. This chain uses TRBV27 with TRBJ1-5, with a weak D call TRBD1 (5 bases). Trimming removed 5 bases from V and 4 bases from J, with 15 bases in between. Germline V CDR1 and CDR2: MNHEY, SMNVEV (reference sequence). The CDR3 contains 15 residues. CDR3 DNA: TGTGCCAGCAGTCCGCCAGGGACGGTTAATCAGCCCCAGCATTTT. Protein: CASSPPGTVNQPQHF.

In this sample, this clone turned up a few times. V gene TRBV15 combines with J gene TRBJ2-7; D remains ambiguous. The germline V and J ends were trimmed by 0 bases and 4 bases, with 13 bases remaining between them. The CDR3 is 15 amino acids. Germline values: CDR1 LNHNV, CDR2 YYDKDF (reference sequence). CDR3 sequence: CATSRDAAALYEQYF. CDR3 coding DNA: TGTGCCACCAGCAGAGACGCGGCAGCGTTATACGAGCAGTACTTC.

Only a few counts were recorded for this clone. This rearrangement joins TRBV18 to TRBJ1-5; D is perhaps TRBD1 (5 bases). Germline loops: CDR1 KGHSH, CDR2 LQKENI. CDR3 length: 14 amino acids. V was shortened by 6 bases and J by 1 base, with 10 bases between the two germline ends. In nucleotides, the CDR3 is TGTGCCAGCTCCCCAGACAGAAGCAATCAGCCCCAGCATTTT. Translated, it gives CASSPDRSNQPQHF.